These T cell receptor beta chains were read from a single sample in a study of T-cell reconstitution after alpha-beta-depleted transplantation in children. Via MiXCR, TCRdb re-called the PCR reads, giving one row per CDR3 protein. Altogether about 980,000 distinct CDR3 sequences are present, around 30% being singletons, with the ten largest covering under 30%. The sample in question was PBMCs, mostly from graft donor cells, obtained 360 days after TCRalphabeta/CD19-depleted stem cell transplant. The receptors shown here come from a boy in the first two years of life who had a stem cell transplant for SCID, so the T cells may come from the graft donor. Both conserved end residues are part of each CDR3. A D gene is named only where the DNA matches it firmly. Some rows have no size entry. The others give once, few or many, or a class for an expanded clone.

TGCGCCAGCAGCTTCGGCAGCGAGCAGTACTTC,CASSFGSEQYF,TRBJ2-7,-,many,TRBV12-3/TRBV12-4
TGTGCCAGCAGCCAAGAAGGACTGGAGGGGTCACCCCTCCACTTT,CASSQEGLEGSPLHF,TRBJ1-6,-,few,TRBV4-2
TGTGCCAGCTCCTTCGGGATTAGCACTGAAGCTTTCTTT,CASSFGISTEAFF,TRBJ1-1,-,-,TRBV12-3/TRBV12-4
TGTGCCAGCAGCGCAGGACAGGGGGCGCGGTACGAGCAGTACTTC,CASSAGQGARYEQYF,TRBJ2-7,TRBD1,-,TRBV2
TGTGCCAGCAGCTTAGGGGGGGGACCCGGGGCGCAGTATTTT,CASSLGGGPGAQYF,TRBJ2-3,TRBD2,many,TRBV7-2
TGTGCCAGCAGTCCCAGGGGCAGGGAAGAGACCCAGTACTTC,CASSPRGREETQYF,TRBJ2-5,-,many,TRBV12-3/TRBV12-4
TGCAGTGCTAGTGGACTAGCGGGGAAAACCGGGGAGCTGTTTTTT,CSASGLAGKTGELFF,TRBJ2-2,TRBD2,-,TRBV20-1
TGCGCCAGCAGCTTGGATCCTAGCGGGGGCGCAGATACGCAGTATTTT,CASSLDPSGGADTQYF,TRBJ2-3,TRBD2,-,TRBV5-1
TGCGCCAGCAGCTTTGGGGGGTTAACGGGTACCTACGAGCAGTACTTC,CASSFGGLTGTYEQYF,TRBJ2-7,-,-,TRBV5-1
TGTGCCAGCTCGGGAAACTATGGCTACACCTTC,CASSGNYGYTF,TRBJ1-2,-,-,TRBV28
TGTGCCAGCAGTGATAATATAATGCAAGGGGAGACCCAGTACTTC,CASSDNIMQGETQYF,TRBJ2-5,-,-,TRBV25-1
TGTGCCATCAGTCGGCTAGCGGGGTCAGATACGCAGTATTTT,CAISRLAGSDTQYF,TRBJ2-3,TRBD2,-,TRBV10-3
TGCGCCAGCAGCCAAGCCAAAGACAGATTGTACAATGAGCAGTTCTTC,CASSQAKDRLYNEQFF,TRBJ2-1,-,-,TRBV4-1
TGTGCCATCAGGGACAGCCACACCGGGGAGCTGTTTTTT,CAIRDSHTGELFF,TRBJ2-2,-,few,TRBV10-3
TGCGCCAGCAGCCAAGACAAGCGGGGGGCCCACACCGGGGAGCTGTTTTTT,CASSQDKRGAHTGELFF,TRBJ2-2,TRBD2,-,TRBV4-1
TGTGCCAGCAGAGAGAGGACTAGCGGGGTAGAGCAGTTCTTC,CASRERTSGVEQFF,TRBJ2-1,TRBD2,once,TRBV2
TGTGCCAGCAGCCAAGATACAGGAGCCACCTTC,CASSQDTGATF,TRBJ1-2,-,few,TRBV3-1
TGCAGTGCTAGAGATCCCAGGCTGCCGAACACCGGGGAGCTGTTTTTT,CSARDPRLPNTGELFF,TRBJ2-2,-,-,TRBV20-1
TGCAGTGCTAGTAGGGTCACAGATACGCAGTATTTT,CSASRVTDTQYF,TRBJ2-3,-,-,TRBV20-1
TGTGCCAGCACCGGGCGGTTTTTCACGAACACTGAAGCTTTCTTT,CASTGRFFTNTEAFF,TRBJ1-1,-,few,TRBV6-2/TRBV6-3
TGCAGCGACAGTTCGCCGTATATGAACACTGAAGCTTTCTTT,CSDSSPYMNTEAFF,TRBJ1-1,-,-,TRBV29-1
TGTGCCAGCAGTTCAGTACAGGGGGCGGGTACTAAAGTAGCGGGGGACCTCACAGATACGCAGTATTTT,CASSSVQGAGTKVAGDLTDTQYF,TRBJ2-3,-,-,TRBV28
TGTGCCAGCAGTTCCAGGGGGGGCAATGAGCAGTTCTTC,CASSSRGGNEQFF,TRBJ2-1,-,few,TRBV27
TGTGCCAGCGGGCTAGCGGGGGGGTACGAGCAGTACTTC,CASGLAGGYEQYF,TRBJ2-7,TRBD2,-,TRBV7-9
TGTGCCAGTAGCGGGACAGGGCTCGCCGGGGAGCTGTTTTTT,CASSGTGLAGELFF,TRBJ2-2,-,many,TRBV12-3/TRBV12-4
TGCGCCAGCAGCCAAGCGGTGGGATGGACAGGGGGGTCTGCCTACGAGCAGTACTTC,CASSQAVGWTGGSAYEQYF,TRBJ2-7,TRBD1,-,TRBV4-3
TGTGCCACCAGCACTACCCCGGGACAGGGTAATTCACCCCTCCACTTT,CATSTTPGQGNSPLHF,TRBJ1-6,TRBD1,-,TRBV15
TGTGCCAGCAGCTGGGAACCGGGACAGGGGTTCGGGAACACTGAAGCTTTCTTT,CASSWEPGQGFGNTEAFF,TRBJ1-1,TRBD1,-,TRBV5-4
TGTGCCAGCAGCTACAGGGGGACCAATCAGCCCCAGCATTTT,CASSYRGTNQPQHF,TRBJ1-5,TRBD1,-,TRBV27
TGTGCCAGCAGCCCTCTCGAGGGTAGCGGCCACGAGCAGTACTTC,CASSPLEGSGHEQYF,TRBJ2-7,-,few,TRBV7-9
TGCGCCAGCAGCTTGGGAGGACTAACTAAGTACAATGAGCAGTTCTTC,CASSLGGLTKYNEQFF,TRBJ2-1,-,-,TRBV5-1
TGTGCCAGCAGGAAACAGGGGTCTAAGGGCTACACCTTC,CASRKQGSKGYTF,TRBJ1-2,TRBD1,-,TRBV12-3/TRBV12-4
TGTGCCAGCAGCTACCGGCTGGAGACCCAGTACTTC,CASSYRLETQYF,TRBJ2-5,-,-,TRBV7-6
TGTGCCAGCTCGGGACTAGCGGGGAGTTCCTCCTACAATGAGCAGTTCTTC,CASSGLAGSSSYNEQFF,TRBJ2-1,TRBD2,-,TRBV4-2
TGTGCCAGCAGAGAGACAGGGGCGAACACTGAAGCTTTCTTT,CASRETGANTEAFF,TRBJ1-1,TRBD1,few,TRBV2
TGTGCCACCAGCAGGAAGCGGGGGTTTAACATTCAGTACTTC,CATSRKRGFNIQYF,TRBJ2-4,TRBD2,-,TRBV15
TGTGCCAGCGGGGGCCGAGGGGGCTTGAATGAGCAGTTCTTC,CASGGRGGLNEQFF,TRBJ2-1,TRBD1,-,TRBV12-3/TRBV12-4
TGTGCCACACTCCCCTCGGGACCCCCCGTGAGGGAGCTGTTTTTT,CATLPSGPPVRELFF,TRBJ2-2,-,-,TRBV10-3
TGTGCCAGCAGCATGAACGGGCTTTTCCGAGAGACCCAGTACTTC,CASSMNGLFRETQYF,TRBJ2-5,-,-,TRBV11-2
TGCGCCAGCAGCCTACAGGGTTATAATTCACCCCTCCACTTT,CASSLQGYNSPLHF,TRBJ1-6,-,few,TRBV5-1
TGCAGTGCTATCCCCCTCAGCGCTCGGGCCGTAGATACGCAGTATTTT,CSAIPLSARAVDTQYF,TRBJ2-3,-,-,TRBV20-1
TGTGCCAGCAGTTGGGTCAACCGAGGTGGGACAGGTATCACCGGGGAGCTGTTTTTT,CASSWVNRGGTGITGELFF,TRBJ2-2,TRBD1,few,TRBV6-5
TGTGCCAGCGGGCTAGCGGGGAATGTTCGTACAGATACGCAGTATTTT,CASGLAGNVRTDTQYF,TRBJ2-3,TRBD2,-,TRBV28
TGCAGTGCTAGAGAGGGGGCAGCGGGTGAGACCCAGTACTTC,CSAREGAAGETQYF,TRBJ2-5,-,few,TRBV20-1
TGTGCCAGCAGTTTATCCGCAGGGTTAGCTCACGAGCAGTACTTC,CASSLSAGLAHEQYF,TRBJ2-7,-,few,TRBV27
TGCAGTGCTAGCAGGACAGGCCCCGAAGCTTTCTTT,CSASRTGPEAFF,TRBJ1-1,TRBD1,few,TRBV20-1
TGTGCCAGCTCACCAATGGGACAGGGGAGTTCCAATGAGCAGTTCTTC,CASSPMGQGSSNEQFF,TRBJ2-1,TRBD1,-,TRBV18
TGTGCCAGCAGCTTCGGTCAGGGAGATTTAGAGCAGTACTTC,CASSFGQGDLEQYF,TRBJ2-7,-,-,TRBV5-5
TGTGCCAGCAGCTTACAGGGAAACGCGGAGACCCAGTACTTC,CASSLQGNAETQYF,TRBJ2-5,-,-,TRBV7-3
TGTGCCAGCAGTTTGGCCCCCCTCATGGGCGGGGGGCCAGGCACAGATACGCAGTATTTT,CASSLAPLMGGGPGTDTQYF,TRBJ2-3,TRBD2,few,TRBV12-3/TRBV12-4
TGCAGCGTTGTACCGGGACTAGTGACTCTTACGCAGTATTTT,CSVVPGLVTLTQYF,TRBJ2-3,TRBD2,few,TRBV29-1
TGCGCCAGCAGCCAAGAAGGGGGAACATACACAGATACGCAGTATTTT,CASSQEGGTYTDTQYF,TRBJ2-3,-,-,TRBV4-1
TGTGCCAGCAGTCCGACGACAGGGCTGGGTAGGGACACTGAAGCTTTCTTT,CASSPTTGLGRDTEAFF,TRBJ1-1,TRBD1,-,TRBV12-3/TRBV12-4
TGTGCCAGCAGTTTAGGAGCGGGATACACAGATACGCAGTATTTT,CASSLGAGYTDTQYF,TRBJ2-3,TRBD2,-,TRBV28
TGCGCCAGCAGCCATGAACAGGGGTGGGATGAGCAGTTCTTC,CASSHEQGWDEQFF,TRBJ2-1,TRBD1,many,TRBV4-1
TGTGCCAGTTACGGGCAGGCCCCGAACACCGGGGAGCTGTTTTTT,CASYGQAPNTGELFF,TRBJ2-2,-,few,TRBV12-3/TRBV12-4
TGCGCCAGCAGCCAAGAAAGACAGGCGAGCTCCTACGAGCAGTACTTC,CASSQERQASSYEQYF,TRBJ2-7,-,few,TRBV4-1
TGTGCCAGCAGCCAAGAGGTCTACAATGAGCAGTTCTTC,CASSQEVYNEQFF,TRBJ2-1,-,-,TRBV14
TGTGCCAGCGGTACGGGGTTGGACAATGAGCAGTTCTTC,CASGTGLDNEQFF,TRBJ2-1,-,-,TRBV9
TGTGCCAGCAGCTCATATAGCGGATCCGGCAATGAGCAGTTCTTC,CASSSYSGSGNEQFF,TRBJ2-1,-,-,TRBV7-2